This T cell receptor (beta chain) derives from a study of shared clonotypes between healthy human individuals (dated by TCRdb to the early 2020s). A note on the overall study: The cohort included three men and a couple of women between 18 and 49 years of age. For each donor, CD4 naive and CD4 memory were each given three plates, CD8 naive was given two plates, and CD8 memory was given one plate. Blood TCR repertoires of about five healthy adults were deeply sequenced to estimate repertoire size and the extent of clonotype sharing between individuals. To increase sequencing depth and limit assay-specific biases, TCR repertoire library preparation and sequencing were carried out by different laboratories using diverse techniques. Leukapheresis yielded between about 0.85 and 9 billion PBMCs per donor.

Trimming accounts for 0 bases at V and 4 bases at J, while the number of junction bases matched to no gene is 3. The CDR3 covers 16 residues, taking in both the cysteine and the phenylalanine. Just the 48-base CDR3 DNA is kept, in frame starting at base 1. As encoded in the germline V gene, CDR1 is ENHRY while CDR2 is SYGVKD. Using the deep immunoSEQ assay, TCR CDR3 regions were amplified from genomic DNA by multiplex PCR. For each cell subset, the extracted genomic DNA was distributed evenly across all wells of several immunoSEQ 96-well plates, and each plate served as one replicate. Each replicate PCR for sorted subsets received roughly 0.2 ug genomic DNA, equal to some 32,000 T cell genomes. The purified libraries were quantified using a Qubit 3.0 fluorometer, sized with a Bioanalyzer 2100, and then quantified again using the KAPA Library Quantification kit. A separate single-read 150-cycle Illumina NextSeq 550 flow cell was used to sequence each immunoSEQ 96-well plate. In the original analysis: The immunoSEQ output contained only junctional sequences without quality scores, so filtering could not match that applied to full-length reads. To assign V/J genes and CDR3, sequences were annotated against IMGT germline references using PyIR, a Python wrapper for IgBLAST v1.9. Reads were filtered out if the reads had weak V/J assignments (E-value above 1e-6), no CDR3, stop codons, out-of-frame junctions, or ambiguous translated residues. V3J clonotypes were defined as sequences sharing an identical inferred V gene, J gene, and CDR3 amino acid sequence. Percentage overlap between repertoires was calculated by dividing the number of shared unique clonotypes by the size of the smaller repertoire. Repertoire richness was assessed with RTK rarefaction, the Chao1 estimator, and Recon v2.1 estimates of unobserved clonotypes. OLGA was used to compute generation probabilities for all TCRbeta clonotypes that the gDNA method yielded from a handful of donors. TCRdb re-hosts the immuneACCESS table, in-frame sequences only. Its copies lack some clones; in the studies checked, an unresolved V gene accounts for under half of them, and the cause for the rest is not known. V and J calls and clone size are copied from that table; D and trimming were computed from the DNA. The sample yields around 700,000 clones; 73% were counted once. Roughly 2% of the sample is taken by the ten largest.

The donors were healthy, HIV-negative adults with no recently reported acute infections or vaccinations. Only Caucasian adults living in Nashville, Tennessee, USA were represented among the donors. CD4+ T cells were enriched by magnetic negative selection; naive cells were then positively selected on CD45RA, and the negative fraction formed the memory subset. After blood collection by leukapheresis, PBMCs were isolated using Ficoll-Histopaque density gradient centrifugation and then cryopreserved in the vapor phase of liquid nitrogen. Purity and quantity of every magnetically sorted T cell population were checked by analytical flow cytometry. Each sorted fraction had its genomic DNA isolated and then quantified by UV absorbance on a Nanodrop 2000c. Findings and caveats that apply to the study as a whole: Compared with non-shared clonotypes, the clonotypes found in all four sorted-subset donors had higher generation probabilities. Rarefaction of sorted-subset datasets indicated incomplete sequencing despite the large sequencing depth. Sharing across a few donors was observed for around 5% of naive CD4, around 3.5% of naive CD8, about 2.5% of memory CD4, and less than 0.45% of memory CD8 clonotypes. Pairwise subsampling led to the expectation that sequencing depth would affect the degree of clonotype sharing among donors. Sampling was restricted to blood, and TCR repertoires in tissue are likely to differ from TCR repertoires in blood. Because the study included only a small number of donors, the genetic and exposure-history diversity represented was limited. Naive subsets generally had larger estimated clonotype richness than memory subsets did.

Worth noting for this clone: The specificity of this receptor is unknown. The record has no base qualities; no much larger clone is one base away.

The sequence was collected from a woman aged 30 to 39 in good health. The rearrangement combines TRBV10-3 with TRBJ2-5; 12 bases in the middle match TRBD2. The sample taken for sequencing was memory CD4+ T cells sorted from blood. The cell subset or site label, as the study defines it: CD45RA-negative fraction. The CDR3 protein is CAISESKLAGGETQYF. The nucleotide sequence reads TGTGCCATCAGTGAGTCGAAACTAGCGGGAGGAGAGACCCAGTACTTC.